Listed below are T cell receptor beta chains from one sample, sequenced in a study of cytomegalovirus exposure and HLA in healthy donors. Method: immunoSEQ multiplex PCR; TCRdb's copy keeps in-frame clones and lacks some. Altogether 100,000 to 150,000 clones are present, roughly three quarters being singletons, with the ten largest covering around 1.5%. What was sequenced was PBMCs. These receptors all come from a woman aged 18-29 years in good health and CMV-seronegative. Each CDR3 is given with its conserved first and last residue. The order of the fields is clone size, V gene, D gene, J gene, CDR3 length, CDR3 protein, CDR3 DNA. D genes are given only for firm matches. For some rows the clone size is stated as once, few or many, or as a class when expanded; others skip it.

clone_size: .; v_call: TRBV19; d_call: .; j_call: TRBJ1-5; cdr3_length: 15; cdr3_aa: CASSTTDRANQPQHF; cdr3_nt: TGTGCCAGTAGTACTACTGACAGAGCCAATCAGCCCCAGCATTTT
clone_size: .; v_call: TRBV4-1; d_call: TRBD1; j_call: TRBJ2-7; cdr3_length: 15; cdr3_aa: CAGSQIQGGTYEQYF; cdr3_nt: TGCGCCGGCAGCCAGATACAGGGGGGTACCTACGAGCAGTACTTC
clone_size: .; v_call: TRBV19; d_call: .; j_call: TRBJ2-1; cdr3_length: 15; cdr3_aa: CASSVDWRVLNEQFF; cdr3_nt: TGTGCCAGTAGTGTAGACTGGCGGGTTCTCAATGAGCAGTTCTTC
clone_size: .; v_call: TRBV18; d_call: TRBD1; j_call: TRBJ2-5; cdr3_length: 13; cdr3_aa: CASSPTGAGAQYF; cdr3_nt: TGTGCCAGCTCACCGACAGGGGCAGGGGCCCAGTACTTC
clone_size: once; v_call: TRBV10-3; d_call: .; j_call: TRBJ2-7; cdr3_length: 13; cdr3_aa: CAISRTRSYEQYF; cdr3_nt: TGTGCCATCAGTCGGACTCGCTCCTACGAGCAGTACTTC
clone_size: few; v_call: TRBV6-5; d_call: .; j_call: TRBJ2-1; cdr3_length: 13; cdr3_aa: CASEGLPGNEQFF; cdr3_nt: TGTGCCAGCGAGGGACTCCCAGGCAATGAGCAGTTCTTC
clone_size: .; v_call: TRBV29-1; d_call: TRBD2; j_call: TRBJ2-1; cdr3_length: 14; cdr3_aa: CSVEEWTSRDEQFF; cdr3_nt: TGCAGCGTTGAAGAATGGACTAGCAGGGATGAGCAGTTCTTC
clone_size: .; v_call: TRBV7-2; d_call: TRBD1; j_call: TRBJ2-7; cdr3_length: 14; cdr3_aa: CASSLDRDSSEQYF; cdr3_nt: TGTGCCAGCAGCTTAGATCGGGACAGCTCCGAGCAGTACTTC
clone_size: .; v_call: TRBV14; d_call: TRBD1; j_call: TRBJ2-1; cdr3_length: 16; cdr3_aa: CASSQELGGQLGKQFF; cdr3_nt: TGTGCCAGCAGCCAAGAGCTAGGGGGACAGCTAGGCAAGCAGTTCTTC
clone_size: .; v_call: TRBV7-8; d_call: TRBD2; j_call: TRBJ2-1; cdr3_length: 12; cdr3_aa: CASSFSGREQFF; cdr3_nt: TGTGCCAGCAGCTTTAGCGGGAGGGAGCAGTTCTTC
clone_size: .; v_call: TRBV19; d_call: TRBD2; j_call: TRBJ2-1; cdr3_length: 14; cdr3_aa: CATQGASGSYEQFF; cdr3_nt: TGTGCCACCCAAGGGGCTAGCGGGAGTTACGAGCAGTTCTTC
clone_size: .; v_call: TRBV5-4; d_call: .; j_call: TRBJ1-1; cdr3_length: 14; cdr3_aa: CASSFGPAEIEAFF; cdr3_nt: TGTGCCAGCAGCTTTGGGCCGGCCGAGATAGAAGCTTTCTTT
clone_size: few; v_call: TRBV7-9; d_call: TRBD2; j_call: TRBJ2-1; cdr3_length: 18; cdr3_aa: CASSPLGSGRSSYNEQFF; cdr3_nt: TGTGCCAGCAGCCCTCTGGGTAGCGGGAGGTCGTCCTACAATGAGCAGTTCTTC
clone_size: .; v_call: TRBV2; d_call: TRBD1; j_call: TRBJ2-1; cdr3_length: 14; cdr3_aa: CASSEGTGHNEQFF; cdr3_nt: TGTGCCAGCAGTGAAGGGACAGGACACAATGAGCAGTTCTTC
clone_size: .; v_call: TRBV10-3; d_call: TRBD2; j_call: TRBJ2-3; cdr3_length: 16; cdr3_aa: CAISERLAASTDTQYF; cdr3_nt: TGTGCCATCAGTGAGCGACTAGCGGCTAGCACAGATACGCAGTATTTT
clone_size: .; v_call: TRBV2; d_call: .; j_call: TRBJ1-2; cdr3_length: 14; cdr3_aa: CATTTKGVGRGYTF; cdr3_nt: TGTGCCACTACGACCAAGGGGGTCGGGAGGGGCTACACCTTC
clone_size: .; v_call: TRBV7-9; d_call: TRBD2; j_call: TRBJ2-2; cdr3_length: 19; cdr3_aa: CASSLVQPRLAPNTGELFF; cdr3_nt: TGTGCCAGCAGCTTAGTCCAACCCCGACTAGCGCCGAACACCGGGGAGCTGTTTTTT
clone_size: once; v_call: TRBV11-3; d_call: TRBD2; j_call: TRBJ2-1; cdr3_length: 15; cdr3_aa: CASSPGLASYNEQFF; cdr3_nt: TGTGCCAGCAGCCCCGGACTAGCGTCCTACAATGAGCAGTTCTTC
clone_size: .; v_call: TRBV11-2; d_call: .; j_call: TRBJ2-3; cdr3_length: 13; cdr3_aa: CASSFGSLNTQYF; cdr3_nt: TGTGCCAGCAGCTTCGGGAGTCTGAATACGCAGTATTTT
clone_size: .; v_call: TRBV5-1; d_call: TRBD2; j_call: TRBJ2-1; cdr3_length: 16; cdr3_aa: CASSLAGLAGINEQFF; cdr3_nt: TGCGCCAGCAGCTTGGCCGGGCTAGCGGGAATCAATGAGCAGTTCTTC
clone_size: .; v_call: TRBV4-1; d_call: .; j_call: TRBJ1-2; cdr3_length: 13; cdr3_aa: CASQSAANYGYTF; cdr3_nt: TGCGCCAGCCAATCGGCGGCTAACTATGGCTACACCTTC
clone_size: .; v_call: TRBV29-1; d_call: .; j_call: TRBJ2-1; cdr3_length: 10; cdr3_aa: CSAQGYGQFF; cdr3_nt: TGCAGCGCTCAGGGGTATGGGCAGTTCTTC